The TCR beta chain under discussion was sequenced for a study of blood T cell repertoires in COVID-19. This clone has a single count. Other DNA sequences in the same sample also yield this CDR3. The method was immunoSEQ multiplex PCR; TCRdb's version includes in-frame clones alone and lacks a portion of them. The sample has over 200,000 clones, around 78% seen once. CDR3 length: 12 amino acids. Trimming cost V 3 bases and J 4 bases, with 7 bases left between them. V usage is TRBV12-3 or TRBV12-4 and J usage is TRBJ2-7; D is perhaps TRBD2 (6 bases). The receptor was derived from a woman aged 65 to 85 with active or convalescent COVID-19. The sample consisted of peripheral blood. The CDR3 region is CASSFGGYEQYF. In nucleotides, the CDR3 is TGTGCCAGCAGTTTTGGAGGGTACGAGCAGTACTTC.